These T cell receptor beta chains were read from a single sample in a study of blood T cell repertoires in COVID-19. Profiled with immunoSEQ multiplex PCR; TCRdb holds only in-frame clones, not every one. The sample comprises fewer than 150,000 clones, less than 85% of which are singletons, and 2% to 3% rests with the top ten. Input material: peripheral blood. The source of these receptors is a man aged 50-59 years with acute or convalescent COVID-19. CDR3s include the opening cysteine and the closing phenylalanine or tryptophan. Each record gives: clone size, D gene, J gene, V gene, CDR3 DNA, CDR3 protein. A D gene is named only where the DNA matches it firmly. Clone size appears in some rows only: once, few, many, or a class for an expanded clone.

>.|TRBD1|TRBJ2-7|TRBV27
TGTGCCAGCAGTTTGAACAGGGGGTCCTACGAGCAGTACTTC
CASSLNRGSYEQYF
>.|.|TRBJ2-6|TRBV28
TGTGCCAGCAGGGGCCGATCTGGGGCCAACGTCCTGACTTTC
CASRGRSGANVLTF
>few|TRBD1|TRBJ1-2|TRBV3-1/TRBV3-2
TGTGCCAGCAGCCAAGAATCTCAGGGGGGCTATGGCTACACCTTC
CASSQESQGGYGYTF
>.|.|TRBJ1-5|TRBV2
TGTGCCAGCAGTGAAACAGAACCTAATCAGCCCCAGCATTTT
CASSETEPNQPQHF
>few|TRBD2|TRBJ2-2|TRBV7-6
TGTGCCAGCAGCCCCGGTCCCGCGGGGGTGAACACCGGGGAGCTGTTTTTT
CASSPGPAGVNTGELFF
>once|TRBD1|TRBJ2-1|TRBV6-5
TGTGCCAGCAGCCTGACAGGGTACTCCTACAATGAGCAGTTCTTC
CASSLTGYSYNEQFF
>.|.|TRBJ2-5|TRBV25-1
TGTGCCAGCATGCGGGGCCAGGCCCTCCAAGAGACCCAGTACTTC
CASMRGQALQETQYF
>.|.|TRBJ2-3|TRBV5-1
TGCGCCAGCAGCTCGGACAGTTTCACAGATACGCAGTATTTT
CASSSDSFTDTQYF
>.|.|TRBJ2-7|TRBV15
TGTGCCACCAGCGTAATGGGCCACTCCTACGAGCAGTACTTC
CATSVMGHSYEQYF
>.|.|TRBJ2-2|TRBV7-3
TGTGCCAGCAGCTTAAGCGGGACGGTCGTGACCGGGGAGCTGTTTTTT
CASSLSGTVVTGELFF
>.|TRBD2|TRBJ2-7|TRBV6-5
TGTGCCAGCAGTTCTTGGACTAGCCTTGACGAGCAGTACTTC
CASSSWTSLDEQYF
>.|TRBD1|TRBJ2-2|TRBV3-1/TRBV3-2
TGTGCCAGCAGCCGAGAAAGACAGGGAAGGAACACCGGGGAGCTGTTTTTT
CASSRERQGRNTGELFF
>.|TRBD1|TRBJ2-7|TRBV7-8
TGTGCCAGCAGCTTAGTCCCCTCCAACAGGGGCGGCGAGCAGTACTTC
CASSLVPSNRGGEQYF
>.|TRBD2|TRBJ2-2|TRBV2
TGTGCCAGCAGTGGACTAGCGGGTGGCACCGGGGAGCTGTTTTTT
CASSGLAGGTGELFF
>.|.|TRBJ1-5|TRBV7-6
TGTGCCAGCAGCTTACGCAGTGATAGCAATCAGCCCCAGCATTTT
CASSLRSDSNQPQHF
>few|.|TRBJ1-1|TRBV4-1
TGCGCCAGCAGCCATCCTTATGCTGAAGCTTTCTTT
CASSHPYAEAFF